This T cell receptor (beta chain) was obtained from a study of a mutant IDH1 vaccine in newly diagnosed glioma. Time point noted: week 47, end of study. In every dose of vaccine, 300 ug of mutant IDH1 20-mer peptide was given alongside topical imiquimod. The ends lost 5 bases at V and 1 base at J; junction bases unmatched: 3. This CDR3 region has 15 residues. Germline-derived CDR1 and CDR2 are SEHNR and FQNEAQ (reference sequence). The table lists this clone with a count of one. Its antigen is still unknown. The data were produced by immunoSEQ multiplex PCR, yet TCRdb's version contains in-frame clones alone and is incomplete. The data contain some 21,000 clones, about four fifths of them singletons.

This sequence originates from a man aged 35-49 years with glioma. The sequenced sample was PBMCs, obtained from a glioma patient whose treatment included an IDH1 peptide vaccine. The V and J genes are TRBV7-9 and TRBJ2-7; TRBD2 aligns across 12 bases. CDR3: CASSGGLAGSYEQYF. DNA for the CDR3: TGTGCCAGCAGCGGCGGACTAGCGGGGTCCTACGAGCAGTACTTC.